The 24 T cell receptor beta chains reported below all come from one sample, sequenced in a study of a mutant IDH1 vaccine in newly diagnosed glioma. Indicated time point: baseline, week 1 (first vaccination visit). Treatment indicated: pre-vaccination baseline after standard-of-care therapy. Assay: immunoSEQ multiplex PCR; the TCRdb copy retains only in-frame clones and omits some. In the table there are about 98,000 clones, 85% to 90% of which are singletons. The sample in question was PBMCs, obtained from a glioma patient treated with radiotherapy, temozolomide or both. The receptors were sampled from a woman aged 45-60 years with glioma.

This chain joins TRBV10-3 and TRBJ1-5; TRBD1 is a possible D gene (5 bases). The V end lost 3 bases, the J end lost 3 bases, and 6 bases lay between the germline ends. This CDR3 contains 13 residues. Looked up from germline, CDR1 is ENHRY and CDR2 is SYGVKD. The CDR3: CAISEQVNQPQHF. The CDR3 region has the DNA TGTGCCATCAGTGAACAGGTCAATCAGCCCCAGCATTTT.

V is TRBV9 and J is TRBJ1-4, with 8 bases fitting TRBD1. The V gene end was trimmed by 4 bases and the J gene end by 8 bases; junction bases not matched to a gene: 7. The CDR3 has 14 amino acids. CDR1 and CDR2 (germline): SGDLS, YYNGEE. The CDR3 DNA is TGTGCCAGCAGCTTCGGACAGGGCGTGGAAAAACTGTTTTTT. Protein product: CASSFGQGVEKLFF.

The chain combines TRBV9 with TRBJ1-1; 8 bases align to TRBD1. Germline CDR1 reads SGDLS; CDR2 reads YYNGEE. V trimming: 1 base; J trimming: 4 bases; junction bases outside the gene matches: 6. There are 15 residues in the CDR3. CDR3 sequence (DNA): TGTGCCAGCAGCGTAACACAGGGGGACTTCACTGAAGCTTTCTTT. This encodes CASSVTQGDFTEAFF.

This clone is a singleton in its sample. This chain connects TRBV4-1 to TRBJ2-3; 8 positions match TRBD2. The CDR3 runs to 15 residues. The germline CDR1 and CDR2 sequences are MGHRA and YSYEKL. With 3 bases clipped from V and 1 base from J, the junction kept 3 bases outside the gene matches. The CDR3: CASSQLGLGTDTQYF. In DNA, the CDR3 is TGCGCCAGCAGCCAGTTGGGACTAGGCACAGATACGCAGTATTTT.

This clone came up once. The chain joins TRBV19 to TRBJ2-3; 14 positions agree with TRBD2. Losses at the gene ends were 1 base for V and 6 bases for J; bases not matched to a gene: 6. In germline, CDR1 is LNHDA, CDR2 SQIVND (reference sequence). The CDR3 loop spans 17 amino acids. CDR3 region: CASSIGETSGRADTQYF. The CDR3, as DNA: TGTGCCAGTAGTATAGGGGAGACTAGCGGGAGGGCTGATACGCAGTATTTT. Full variable domain (outside the CDR3, taken from reference TRBV19 and TRBJ2-3): DGGITQSPKYLFRKEGQNVTLSCEQNLNHDAMYWYRQDPGQGLRLIYYSQIVNDFQKGDIAEGYSVSREKKESFPLTVTSAQKNPTAFYLCASSIGETSGRADTQYFGPGTRLTVL.

The chain joins TRBV11-2 to TRBJ2-7; 7 nucleotides align to TRBD1. The CDR3 has 12 amino acids. Germline V gene sequence: CDR1 SGHAT, CDR2 FQNNGV. Germline trimming cut 5 bases from V and 8 bases from J; bases unmatched to any gene: 6. The CDR3 loop reads CASSPQGVKQYF. CDR3 in DNA: TGTGCCAGCAGCCCTCAGGGGGTGAAGCAGTACTTC.

The CDR3 coding sequence is TGTGCCAGCAGCTTACGGCGAACAGATACGCAGTATTTT. Translated, it gives CASSLRRTDTQYF. The chain combines TRBV7-9 with TRBJ2-3; D gene uncertain. Germline values: CDR1 SEHNR, CDR2 FQNEAQ (reference sequence). This CDR3 is built from 13 residues. Trimming stripped 2 bases from V and 3 bases from J, with 6 bases between.

The J gene is TRBJ1-4, the V gene TRBV5-8, with a possible D match to TRBD1 (6 bases). The CDR3 has 16 residues. Deletions cut 4 bases from V and 0 bases from J, with 13 bases between. The V gene's germline CDR1 is SGHTS and CDR2 YDEGEE. The CDR3 DNA is TGTGCCAGCAGCGACGGACAGTCCGCAACTAATGAAAAACTGTTTTTT. Translated: CASSDGQSATNEKLFF. The full variable domain, completed using reference TRBV5-8 and TRBJ1-4, is EAGVTQSPTHLIKTRGQQATLRCSPISGHTSVYWYQQALGLGLQFLLWYDEGEERNRGNFPPRFSGRQFPNYSSELNVNALELEDSALYLCASSDGQSATNEKLFFGSGTQLSVL.

The genes are TRBV5-4 and TRBJ2-3; D uncertain. Trimming stripped 4 bases from V and 2 bases from J, with 17 bases between. Per germline, CDR1 SGHNT and CDR2 YYREEE (reference sequence). There are 16 residues in the CDR3. In DNA form, the CDR3 reads TGTGCCAGCAGCGCCTCACCGGACGGCACCACAGATACGCAGTATTTT. Encoded protein: CASSASPDGTTDTQYF. The full variable domain, in which reference TRBV5-4 and TRBJ2-3 provide the parts outside the CDR3, is ETGVTQSPTHLIKTRGQQVTLRCSSQSGHNTVSWYQQALGQGPQFIFQYYREEENGRGNFPPRFSGLQFPNYSSELNVNALELDDSALYLCASSASPDGTTDTQYFGPGTRLTVL.

V gene TRBV5-1 combines with J gene TRBJ2-2; possible D gene TRBD2, 5 bases. Germline V lookup: CDR1 SGHRS, CDR2 YFSETQ. The length of the CDR3 is 14 residues. V was pared by 3 bases and J by 6 bases, with 12 bases between. CDR3 residues: CASSSSRGAGELFF. As DNA, the CDR3 is TGCGCCAGCAGCTCGTCCCGGGGAGCCGGGGAGCTGTTTTTT.

This chain uses TRBV7-8 with TRBJ1-2; D possibly corresponds to TRBD1 (6 bases). V dropped 5 bases and J dropped 5 bases, with 18 bases sitting between them. In germline, CDR1 is SGHVS, CDR2 FQNEAQ. CDR3 length equals 15 residues. The CDR3 loop is CASSIRDTFIYGYTF. In nucleotides, the CDR3 is TGTGCCAGCAGCATCCGGGACACCTTCATTTATGGCTACACCTTC.

V is TRBV2 and J is TRBJ2-5; no clear D gene. Germline lookup yields CDR1 SNHLY and CDR2 FYNNEI. The CDR3 loop spans 13 amino acids. Trimming took off 3 bases at V and 2 bases at J, with 7 bases between the two ends. The CDR3, as DNA: TGTGCCAGCAGTGAGCTATCGCAAGAGACCCAGTACTTC. Translation gives CASSELSQETQYF.

CDR3 sequence: CASSSPGGGYTGELFF. The CDR3, as DNA: TGTGCCAGCAGTTCCCCAGGGGGCGGGTACACCGGGGAGCTGTTTTTT. The chain has TRBV28 and TRBJ2-2, with 8 bases aligning to TRBD1. This CDR3 contains 16 residues. The germline CDR1 and CDR2 sequences are MDHEN and SYDVKM. Trimming took 4 bases from V and 3 from J; bases not matched to a gene: 7.

The chain employs TRBV6-6 and TRBJ1-5, with 7 bases lining up with TRBD1. The CDR3 has 14 amino acids. The germline gives CDR1 MNHNY, CDR2 SVGAGI (reference sequence). V was clipped by 5 bases and J by 4 bases; unmatched bases: 5. In DNA form, the CDR3 reads TGTGCCAGCAGTCCGGGGGGACAGAATCAGCCCCAGCATTTT. This encodes CASSPGGQNQPQHF.

V is TRBV10-3 and J is TRBJ2-3; 7 positions agree with TRBD2. CDR3 length: 15 amino acids. V lost 4 bases to trimming and J lost 0 bases; unmatched junction nucleotides: 4. Germline V lookup: CDR1 ENHRY, CDR2 SYGVKD. CDR3 in amino acids: CAISGAGTSTDTQYF. The DNA of the CDR3 is TGTGCCATCAGTGGAGCGGGAACTAGCACAGATACGCAGTATTTT.

This chain joins TRBV9 and TRBJ2-7; D unresolved. The V end was cut by 4 bases, the J end by 2 bases, with 10 bases between. CDR1 and CDR2 (germline): SGDLS, YYNGEE. There are 13 residues in the CDR3. The CDR3 DNA sequence: TGTGCCAGCAGCACTCATAACACCTACGAGCAGTACTTC. It translates to CASSTHNTYEQYF.

This clone has just one count. The chain joins TRBV7-9 to TRBJ1-1; D ambiguous. Per the germline V gene, CDR1 is SEHNR and CDR2 is FQNEAQ (reference sequence). Trimming stripped 1 base from V and 0 bases from J, with 6 bases between. The CDR3 sequence is 14 residues long. CDR3: CASSLGLLNTEAFF. The CDR3 DNA follows: TGTGCCAGCAGCTTAGGGCTGTTGAACACTGAAGCTTTCTTT.

The rearrangement joins TRBV29-1 to TRBJ1-5, with a possible D match to TRBD1 (6 bases). CDR1 is SQVTM, CDR2 ANQGSEA, per germline. The CDR3 is 13 amino acids. Trimming pared 6 bases from V and 5 bases from J, leaving 14 bases between. CDR3 sequence reads: CSVSRGVHQPQHF. In DNA, the CDR3 is TGCAGCGTCTCGAGGGGGGTACATCAGCCCCAGCATTTT.

The chain is built from TRBV14 and TRBJ2-1; 9 nucleotides align to TRBD2. The CDR3 length is 18 residues. With V trimmed by 1 base and J by 3 bases, 10 bases remained unmatched. Germline lookup yields CDR1 SGHDN and CDR2 FVKESK. The CDR3 is CASSQVLAGVYYYNEQFF. CDR3 sequence (DNA): TGTGCCAGCAGCCAAGTATTAGCGGGAGTGTATTACTACAATGAGCAGTTCTTC.

The chain uses TRBV5-6 and TRBJ1-1; no clear D gene. The CDR3 runs to 15 residues. The germline V and J ends were trimmed by 4 bases and 0 bases, with 13 bases remaining between them. The V gene's germline CDR1 is SGHDT and CDR2 YYEEEE. The CDR3 reads CASSLPGGLNTEAFF. The CDR3 DNA reads as TGTGCCAGCAGCCTCCCGGGTGGGTTGAACACTGAAGCTTTCTTT.

The chain joins TRBV28 to TRBJ2-1, with TRBD2 matching 14 bases. Looked up from germline, CDR1 is MDHEN and CDR2 is SYDVKM. Trimming at V came to 2 bases and at J to 7 bases, leaving 1 base not matched to a gene. There are 15 residues in the CDR3. The CDR3 sequence is CASSLRTSGRNEQFF. The CDR3 nucleotides read TGTGCCAGCAGTTTACGGACTAGCGGGAGGAATGAGCAGTTCTTC. The complete variable domain, with remaining parts taken from reference TRBV28 and TRBJ2-1, reads DVKVTQSSRYLVKRTGEKVFLECVQDMDHENMFWYRQDPGLGLRLIYFSYDVKMKEKGDIPEGYSVSREKKERFSLILESASTNQTSMYLCASSLRTSGRNEQFFGPGTRLTVL.

The V gene is TRBV7-9, the J gene TRBJ1-2, with 11 bases lining up with TRBD1. There are 17 residues in the CDR3. Germline V CDR1 and CDR2: SEHNR, FQNEAQ (reference sequence). The junction had 7 bases not matched to a gene; V was cut back by 4 bases and J by 0 bases. The CDR3 sequence: CASSSRTGGRTNYGYTF. The CDR3 DNA sequence: TGTGCCAGCAGCTCCCGGACAGGGGGCCGGACTAACTATGGCTACACCTTC.

This chain links TRBV11-2 with TRBJ2-7, with 13 bases aligning to TRBD2. The V and J ends lost 2 bases and 3 bases, in that order; junction bases with no gene match: 7. CDR1 SGHAT and CDR2 FQNNGV come from the germline V gene. The CDR3 covers 17 residues. CDR3 loop: CASSLQTGLAGYYEQYF. The CDR3 DNA is TGTGCCAGCAGCTTACAAACGGGACTAGCGGGATACTACGAGCAGTACTTC.

The chain recombines TRBV9 with TRBJ2-7; D call uncertain. The CDR3 sequence is 15 residues long. Germline V lookup: CDR1 SGDLS, CDR2 YYNGEE. Trimming shortened V by 4 bases and J by 3 bases, and 17 bases separated the two germline ends. The CDR3: CASSQPRVWGYEQYF. For the CDR3, the DNA is TGTGCCAGCAGCCAACCCCGAGTTTGGGGCTACGAGCAGTACTTC.